Shown below are 18 T cell receptor beta chains from a single sample sequenced in a study of control samples from healthy donors and cancer patients (dated by TCRdb to about 2020). Library creation used the immunoSEQ multiplex PCR assay. TCRdb took this table from immuneACCESS and kept in-frame rearrangements with V and J called. Such tables lack part of the clones; where checked against another copy, unresolved V genes explain under half of the gap, and the rest is unexplained. The sample profile shows 170,000 or so clones; around 96% of them were found once. Approximately 8% of the sample goes to the ten largest clones. The sequenced sample was blood. The receptors stem from a woman in her forties in good health.

This chain links TRBV7-9 with TRBJ1-2, with D possibly being TRBD1 (6 bases). The CDR3 is 13 residues long. The germline gives CDR1 SEHNR, CDR2 FQNEAQ (reference sequence). V was clipped by 1 base and J by 5 bases, with 8 bases between them. CDR3 DNA: TGTGCCAGCAGCTTAGGACAGGATTATGGCTACACCTTC. Amino acid sequence: CASSLGQDYGYTF.

The V gene is TRBV5-5, the J gene TRBJ2-7; 8 positions match TRBD1. V dropped 5 bases and J dropped 2; count of bases not matched to a gene: 9. Germline CDR1 is SGHKS and CDR2 is YYEKEE (reference sequence). The CDR3 loop spans 15 amino acids. The CDR3 sequence: CASSFGQGLTYEQYF. The CDR3, as DNA: TGTGCCAGCAGTTTCGGACAGGGCCTCACCTACGAGCAGTACTTC.

J is TRBJ1-1 and V is TRBV28; no clear D gene. Trimming removed 7 bases at V and 1 base at J, with 16 bases between. Germline V lookup: CDR1 MDHEN, CDR2 SYDVKM. The CDR3 runs to 15 residues. The CDR3 loop reads CASIAAADRNTEAFF. The DNA of the CDR3 is TGTGCCAGCATTGCGGCAGCAGATCGGAACACTGAAGCTTTCTTT.

This chain's CDR3 is CASSQGHFPRPYNEQFF. The CDR3 DNA follows: TGTGCCAGCAGCCAGGGCCACTTCCCCAGACCATACAATGAGCAGTTCTTC. The chain joins TRBV3-1 (or the pseudogene TRBV3-2) to TRBJ2-1; D remains ambiguous. The ends were cut back, 3 bases at V and 4 bases at J, with 19 bases in the middle. The CDR3 loop spans 17 amino acids. Germline CDR1 reads LGHDT; CDR2 reads YNNKEL (reference sequence).

The chain joins TRBV3-1 (or the pseudogene TRBV3-2) to TRBJ1-3, with a tentative D call TRBD1 (5 bases). Germline CDR1 is LGHDT and CDR2 is YNNKEL (reference sequence). The CDR3 loop spans 16 amino acids. V was pared by 0 bases and J by 0 bases, with 9 bases between. The DNA of the CDR3 is TGTGCCAGCAGCCAAGAGACAGCTAACTCTGGAAACACCATATATTTT. It translates to CASSQETANSGNTIYF.

V and J are TRBV25-1 and TRBJ2-1; TRBD1 aligns across 7 bases. The CDR3 extends over 14 amino acids. The V gene's germline CDR1 is MGHDK and CDR2 SYGVNS. The V segment lost 5 bases and the J segment 0 bases; nucleotides outside the gene matches: 1. Here the CDR3 DNA reads TGTGCCAGCAGTTGGGACAGCTCCTACAATGAGCAGTTCTTC. It translates to CASSWDSSYNEQFF.

The chain links TRBV19 to TRBJ2-3, with D perhaps TRBD1 (5 bases). The CDR3 extends over 16 amino acids. V shed 0 bases and J shed 6 bases, with 16 bases lying between them. In germline, CDR1 is LNHDA, CDR2 SQIVND (reference sequence). As DNA, the CDR3 is TGTGCCAGTAGTATAGATCAGGGTAGGGTTCGCGATACGCAGTATTTT. Its protein is CASSIDQGRVRDTQYF. The full variable domain, rest sourced from reference TRBV19 and TRBJ2-3, is DGGITQSPKYLFRKEGQNVTLSCEQNLNHDAMYWYRQDPGQGLRLIYYSQIVNDFQKGDIAEGYSVSREKKESFPLTVTSAQKNPTAFYLCASSIDQGRVRDTQYFGPGTRLTVL.

This rearrangement joins TRBV9 to TRBJ1-3; D is undetermined. Trimming stripped 0 bases from V and 1 base from J, with 5 bases between. CDR1 is SGDLS, CDR2 YYNGEE, per germline. The CDR3 sequence is 14 residues long. In nucleotides, the CDR3 is TGTGCCAGCAGCGTAGACATTTCTGGAAACACCATATATTTT. It yields the protein CASSVDISGNTIYF.

The chain has TRBV2 and TRBJ1-5; D is possibly TRBD1 (6 bases). The length of the CDR3 is 15 residues. Germline CDR1 and CDR2: SNHLY and FYNNEI. Trimming left V 6 bases short and J 0 bases short, with 12 bases between. The CDR3 sequence is CASRRDRFSNQPQHF. CDR3 DNA sequence: TGTGCCAGCAGAAGAGACAGGTTTAGCAATCAGCCCCAGCATTTT.

The count of this clone is one. The chain couples TRBV5-1 to TRBJ1-6; TRBD1 aligns across 8 bases. Germline CDR1 SGHRS, CDR2 YFSETQ. V dropped 1 base and J dropped 8; count of bases not matched to a gene: 11. The CDR3 contains 17 residues. The CDR3 spells CASSLLPGGYKDSPLHF. CDR3 nucleotides: TGCGCCAGCAGCTTGCTCCCAGGGGGCTATAAGGATTCACCCCTCCACTTT.

This sequence joins TRBV7-9 and TRBJ1-2; TRBD1 matches at 7 bases. The CDR3 totals 17 residues. V shed 5 bases, J shed 1 base, and the junction held 13 bases outside the gene matches. Germline loops: CDR1 SEHNR, CDR2 FQNEAQ (reference sequence). The CDR3 sequence is CASSNRDSQRINYGYTF. The DNA of the CDR3 is TGTGCCAGCAGCAACCGGGACAGCCAAAGAATTAACTATGGCTACACCTTC.

The rearrangement joins TRBV10-2 to TRBJ2-7; 13 nucleotides line up with TRBD2. CDR1 is WSHSY and CDR2 is SAAADI in the germline V gene. CDR3 length: 15 amino acids. The V gene end was trimmed by 5 bases and the J gene end by 2 bases; junction bases not matched to a gene: 3. The DNA of the CDR3 is TGCGCCAGCAGTAAACTAGCGGGAGGGGCCTACGAGCAGTACTTC. This gives the protein CASSKLAGGAYEQYF.

This clone was seen only once. The J gene is TRBJ2-5, the V gene TRBV7-2; D not resolved. V lost 5 bases, J lost 6 bases, and 10 bases lay in between. This CDR3 contains 12 residues. CDR1 is SGHTA and CDR2 is FQGNSA in the germline V gene. Here the CDR3 DNA reads TGTGCCAGCAGCCTACCGATGCAGACCCAGTACTTC. As protein: CASSLPMQTQYF.

The chain joins TRBV4-3 to TRBJ2-5; 12 bases align to TRBD2. V shed 1 base, J shed 5 bases, and the junction held 5 bases outside the gene matches. CDR1 is LGHNA, CDR2 YSLEER, per germline. The CDR3 has 16 residues. The CDR3, as DNA: TGCGCCAGCAGCCAAGGGCAGACTAGCGGGGGCGAGACCCAGTACTTC. Translation: CASSQGQTSGGETQYF.

This chain links TRBV15 with TRBJ2-7, with 8 bases that match TRBD2. J was trimmed by 0 bases and V by 0 bases; bases with no gene match: 13. The CDR3 consists of 19 residues. Germline CDR1 and CDR2: LNHNV and YYDKDF (reference sequence). Written as DNA, the CDR3 is TGTGCCACCAGCAGAGACCTAATTAGCGGGGACGGCAGCTCCTACGAGCAGTACTTC. Its protein product is CATSRDLISGDGSSYEQYF.

This clone was counted a few times. The rearrangement joins TRBV7-9 to TRBJ1-4; the match to TRBD1 covers 8 bases. This CDR3 region has 18 residues. V dropped 5 bases and J dropped 5; count of bases not matched to a gene: 16. Germline CDR1 SEHNR, CDR2 FQNEAQ (reference sequence). In DNA form, the CDR3 reads TGTGCCAGCAGCATCTCCAACCTCCGAGCAGGGGGCAATGAAAAACTGTTTTTT. Translation gives CASSISNLRAGGNEKLFF.

The chain is built from TRBV5-6 and TRBJ1-1, with TRBD1 identical over 10 bases. Germline CDR1 SGHDT, CDR2 YYEEEE. J gave up 11 bases and V 0 bases, and 7 bases lay outside the gene matches. The length of the CDR3 is 14 residues. The CDR3 coding sequence is TGTGCCAGCAGCTTGGGGGGACAGGGGAACTTGGCTTTCTTT. It is translated as CASSLGGQGNLAFF.

The rearrangement links TRBV19 to TRBJ1-2; D call uncertain. In germline, CDR1 is LNHDA, CDR2 SQIVND (reference sequence). The CDR3 is made up of 15 amino acids. V was shortened by 4 bases and J by 5 bases, with 17 bases between the two germline ends. The CDR3 reads CASSTPARGIYGYTF. DNA of the CDR3: TGTGCCAGTAGTACCCCGGCCCGAGGAATTTATGGCTACACCTTC.